The 16 T cell receptor beta chains below all came from one sample that was sequenced in a study of T cells after yellow fever vaccination. TCRdb analysed the 5' RACE reads with MiXCR anew, one entry per CDR3 protein. The data hold 500,000 to 650,000 distinct CDR3 sequences, with around 17% observed a single time. The sequencing used PBMCs, collected 4 to 6 days after the first yellow fever vaccination. These receptors all stem from a man between 18 and 35 years old who received the YFV17D yellow fever vaccine.

This clonotype was seen only a few times. The chain links TRBV5-1 to TRBJ2-5, with 16 nucleotides matching TRBD2. Germline-derived CDR1 and CDR2 are SGHRS and YFSETQ. CDR3 length equals 17 residues. With V trimmed by 7 bases and J by 4 bases, 10 bases remained unmatched. The CDR3 region has the DNA TGCGCCAGCGGAGCAGGGACTAGCGGGGGGGCCCGAGAGACCCAGTACTTC. This encodes CASGAGTSGGARETQYF.

The chain employs TRBV20-1 and TRBJ2-3; D remains ambiguous. The CDR3 loop spans 12 amino acids. V was pared by 6 bases and J by 2 bases, with 9 bases between. Per germline, CDR1 DFQATT and CDR2 SNEGSKA (reference sequence). In DNA form, the CDR3 reads TGCAGTGCGTCGGACGACACAGATACGCAGTATTTT. This sequence encodes CSASDDTDTQYF.

The rearrangement links TRBV20-1 to TRBJ2-3; TRBD2 aligns across 8 bases. This CDR3 has 16 residues. V trimming: 5 bases; J trimming: 2 bases; junction bases outside the gene matches: 12. Per the germline V gene, CDR1 is DFQATT and CDR2 is SNEGSKA (reference sequence). Here the CDR3 reads CSAPHARGAYTDTQYF. Here the CDR3 DNA reads TGCAGTGCTCCCCATGCGCGGGGGGCCTACACAGATACGCAGTATTTT.

This clonotype has a handful of counts. V usage is TRBV5-1 and J usage is TRBJ2-2, with 8 bases identical to TRBD2. This CDR3 spans 16 amino acids. The V gene's germline CDR1 is SGHRS and CDR2 YFSETQ. J lost 0 bases, V lost 4 bases, and 5 bases had no gene match. The CDR3 coding sequence is TGCGCCAGCAGCAAAGCGGGGGAGGCGAACACCGGGGAGCTGTTTTTT. This translates into CASSKAGEANTGELFF.

This clonotype has just one count. DNA for the CDR3: TGCGCCAGCAGCCAAGATGGGGGGCCCTATGGCTACACCTTC. This gives the protein CASSQDGGPYGYTF. This chain links TRBV4-3 with TRBJ1-2; possibly TRBD1 for D (6 bases). The CDR3 is made up of 14 amino acids. Germline V gene sequence: CDR1 LGHNA, CDR2 YSLEER. V was trimmed by 0 bases and J by 4 bases, leaving 9 bases between them.

V and J are TRBV6-8 and TRBJ2-7; D not resolved. The germline V gene has CDR1 MNHGY and CDR2 SAAAGT. V lost 2 bases, J lost 4 bases, and 6 bases lay in between. The CDR3 has 12 amino acids. The CDR3 DNA follows: TGTGCCAGCAGTTACCCTAGATACGAGCAGTACTTC. Its protein is CASSYPRYEQYF.

This clonotype was seen at least ten times. The V gene is TRBV7-6, the J gene TRBJ2-3; no clear D. Germline CDR1 reads SGHVS; CDR2 reads FNYEAQ. V gave up 3 bases and J gave up 6 bases, with 7 bases separating them. This CDR3 has 12 amino acids. In DNA, the CDR3 is TGTGCCAGCAGCTTGACCCCCGATACGCAGTATTTT. This codes for CASSLTPDTQYF.

The chain recombines TRBV5-1 with TRBJ2-3, with D perhaps TRBD2 (5 bases). Germline CDR1 SGHRS, CDR2 YFSETQ. The CDR3 spans 15 residues. The ends were cut back, 4 bases at V and 4 bases at J, with 16 bases in the middle. DNA for the CDR3: TGCGCCAGCAGCCTCCCCCTAGGACTTTCAGATACGCAGTATTTT. Amino acids: CASSLPLGLSDTQYF.

This rearrangement joins TRBV10-3 to TRBJ2-7, with D perhaps matching TRBD1 or TRBD2 (5 bases each). The CDR3 has 15 residues. Germline V lookup: CDR1 ENHRY, CDR2 SYGVKD. The CDR3 DNA reads TGTGTCATCAGTGCCGAAAAGACCCCGAGGGGCGAGCAGTACGTC. It codes for CVISAEKTPRGEQYV.

This clonotype was detected many times. The chain combines TRBV15 with TRBJ1-5, with D uncertain. Germline V gene lookup returns CDR1 LNHNV and CDR2 YYDKDF (reference sequence). V shed 0 bases and J shed 0 bases, with 6 bases lying between them. This CDR3 is 15 amino acids long. CDR3 amino acids: CATSRDGYSNQPQHF. As DNA, the CDR3 is TGTGCCACCAGCAGAGATGGGTATAGCAATCAGCCCCAGCATTTT.

This clonotype showed up just a few times. This chain uses TRBV30 with TRBJ2-3; the match to TRBD1 covers 8 bases. The CDR3 has 15 amino acids. The germline gives CDR1 GTSNPN, CDR2 SVGIG (reference sequence). V shed 1 base, J shed 0 bases, and the junction held 3 bases outside the gene matches. CDR3 protein: CAWSATGASTDTQYF. The CDR3 DNA is TGTGCCTGGAGTGCGACAGGGGCTAGCACAGATACGCAGTATTTT.

J is TRBJ2-7 and V is TRBV4-2, with TRBD2 matching 8 bases. The CDR3 is made up of 14 amino acids. The V gene's germline CDR1 is LGHNA and CDR2 YNFKEQ. V was pared by 5 bases and J by 6 bases, with 9 bases of the junction left unmatched. CDR3 nucleotides: TGTGCCAGCAGCTCTCTCGGGAGGGCCGCCGAGCAGTACTTC. It yields the protein CASSSLGRAAEQYF.

As regards this clonotype: It is unclear where the CDR3 begins or ends on the DNA, so no DNA is shown, and the CDR3 is as TCRdb lists it. The J gene is TRBJ2-1, the V gene TRBV28; the table's D gene call, TRBD1, was not cross checked with the DNA. Counting both end residues, the CDR3 totals 16 amino acids. The germline V gene has CDR1 MDHEN and CDR2 SYDVKM. CDR3 sequence: CASSSSTGGNRDEQFF.

The rearrangement joins TRBV7-2 to TRBJ1-4, with TRBD1 identical over 9 bases. Germline values: CDR1 SGHTA, CDR2 FQGNSA. CDR3 size: 14 residues. The trim removed 4 bases at V and 5 bases at J, leaving 2 bases unmatched. CDR3 sequence reads: CASSWDRANEKLFF. The CDR3, as DNA: TGTGCCAGCAGCTGGGACAGGGCGAATGAAAAACTGTTTTTT.

The V and J genes are TRBV27 and TRBJ2-1; possible D gene TRBD1, 6 bases. This CDR3 has 15 residues. Trimming took off 5 bases at V and 6 bases at J, with 17 bases between the two ends. Per germline, CDR1 MNHEY and CDR2 SMNVEV (reference sequence). The CDR3 DNA sequence: TGTGCCAGCAGTCCCGGGACAAACCCCTTCAATGAGCAGTTCTTC. Amino acids: CASSPGTNPFNEQFF.

CDR3 sequence reads: CSARGLGQGVQPQHF. CDR3 coding DNA: TGCAGTGCTAGAGGTTTGGGACAGGGAGTTCAGCCCCAGCATTTT. The rearrangement joins TRBV20-1 to TRBJ1-5; 9 nucleotides agree with TRBD1. The CDR3 covers 15 residues. Germline loops: CDR1 DFQATT, CDR2 SNEGSKA (reference sequence). V was pared by 1 base and J by 6 bases, with 7 bases of the junction left unmatched.